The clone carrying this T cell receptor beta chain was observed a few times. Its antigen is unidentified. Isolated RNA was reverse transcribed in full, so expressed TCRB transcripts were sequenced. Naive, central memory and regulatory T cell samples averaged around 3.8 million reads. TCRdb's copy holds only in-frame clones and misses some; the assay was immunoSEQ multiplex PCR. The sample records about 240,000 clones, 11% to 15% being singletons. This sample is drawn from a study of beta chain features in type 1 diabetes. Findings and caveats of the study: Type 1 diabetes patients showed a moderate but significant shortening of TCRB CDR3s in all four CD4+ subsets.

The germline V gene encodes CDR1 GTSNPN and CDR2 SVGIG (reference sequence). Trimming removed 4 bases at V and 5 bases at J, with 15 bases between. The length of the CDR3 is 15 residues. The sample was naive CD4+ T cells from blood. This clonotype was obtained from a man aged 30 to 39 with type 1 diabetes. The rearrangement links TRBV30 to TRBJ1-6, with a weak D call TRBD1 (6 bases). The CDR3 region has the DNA TGTGCCTGGAAACCAGGGGCGGTAGATAATTCACCCCTCCACTTT. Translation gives CAWKPGAVDNSPLHF.